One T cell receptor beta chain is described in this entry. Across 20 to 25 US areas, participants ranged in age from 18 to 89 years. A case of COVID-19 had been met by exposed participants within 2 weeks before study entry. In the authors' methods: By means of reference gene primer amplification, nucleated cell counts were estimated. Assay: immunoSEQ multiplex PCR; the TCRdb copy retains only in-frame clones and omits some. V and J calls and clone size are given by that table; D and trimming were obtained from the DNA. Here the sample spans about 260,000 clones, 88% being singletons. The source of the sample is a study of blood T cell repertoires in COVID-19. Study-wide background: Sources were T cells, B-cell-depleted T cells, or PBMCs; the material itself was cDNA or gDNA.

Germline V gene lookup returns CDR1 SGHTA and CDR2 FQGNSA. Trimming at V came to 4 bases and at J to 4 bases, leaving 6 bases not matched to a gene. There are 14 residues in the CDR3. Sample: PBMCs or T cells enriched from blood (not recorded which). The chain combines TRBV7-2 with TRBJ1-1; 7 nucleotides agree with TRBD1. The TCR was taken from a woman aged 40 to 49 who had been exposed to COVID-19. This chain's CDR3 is CASSSGGGGTEAFF. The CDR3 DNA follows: TGTGCCAGCAGCTCAGGAGGGGGCGGCACTGAAGCTTTCTTT.